This entry lists 5 T cell receptor beta chains sequenced from one sample in a study of spatial heterogeneity in lung cancer. Their recognized antigens are unknown. The study, taken as a whole, reports: It was found that expanded intratumoral alpha and beta TCR counts tracked tumor mutation counts.

Time point given: sample taken at primary tumor resection. TCRdb ran MiXCR on the 5' RACE reads and lists one entry per CDR3 protein. The sample lists 20,000 to 25,000 distinct CDR3 sequences, approximately 3% occurring once. This material consisted of lung tumor tissue, taken at surgery. The receptors stem from a male donor with early-stage non-small cell lung cancer.

This clonotype showed up many times. The J gene is TRBJ2-7, the V gene TRBV11-2, with 9 bases that match TRBD2. CDR1 is SGHAT, CDR2 FQNNGV, per germline. V dropped 3 bases and J dropped 13; count of bases not matched to a gene: 7. The CDR3 sequence is 12 residues long. The CDR3: CASSLASGITYF. The CDR3 nucleotides are TGTGCCAGCAGCTTGGCTAGCGGGATTACATACTTC.

This clonotype has at least ten counts. The chain combines TRBV7-8 with TRBJ2-5; the match to TRBD2 covers 7 bases. V was pared by 3 bases and J by 2 bases, with 9 bases of the junction left unmatched. The V gene's germline CDR1 is SGHVS and CDR2 FQNEAQ. This CDR3 contains 16 residues. The CDR3 protein is CASSLMGLAAQETQYF. CDR3 bases: TGTGCCAGCAGCTTGATGGGGCTAGCGGCTCAAGAGACCCAGTACTTC.

Many counts were recorded for this clonotype. This chain uses TRBV27 with TRBJ2-3; D remains ambiguous. CDR3 length equals 16 residues. The V and J ends lost 6 bases and 0 bases respectively, with 16 bases between them. Germline V gene sequence: CDR1 MNHEY, CDR2 SMNVEV (reference sequence). The CDR3 here is CASSRSRDASTDTQYF. CDR3 coding DNA: TGTGCCAGCAGCCGCTCTCGAGATGCTAGCACAGATACGCAGTATTTT.

This clonotype appeared many times. V usage is TRBV4-1 and J usage is TRBJ2-3; TRBD2 agrees at 8 bases. The CDR3 spans 17 residues. Germline-derived CDR1 and CDR2 are MGHRA and YSYEKL. V dropped 2 bases and J dropped 4; count of bases not matched to a gene: 11. The chain's CDR3 is CASSQMGQVAGSDTQYF. In DNA form, the CDR3 reads TGCGCCAGCAGCCAAATGGGGCAGGTAGCGGGATCAGATACGCAGTATTTT.

By frequency in the sample, this clonotype is medium-sized. The chain is built from TRBV5-6 and TRBJ2-2, with TRBD2 identical over 10 bases. Trimming cost V 2 bases and J 4 bases; bases outside gene matches: 5. The V gene's germline CDR1 is SGHDT and CDR2 YYEEEE. CDR3 size: 16 residues. The CDR3 spells CASSFGIAGGTGELFF. The CDR3 DNA reads TGTGCCAGCAGCTTCGGGATAGCGGGAGGCACCGGGGAGCTGTTTTTT.